This T cell receptor beta chain was recovered during a study of tumor and adjacent non-tumor tissue in lung cancer. In the study overall: Aged about 31 to 80 years, patients included nine to eleven men and about 5 women with stage I to III disease.

This clonotype has only a few counts. Its antigen is undetermined. The template was RNA from unsorted bulk tissue. General observations from the study: Normal lung showed higher cumulative top 100 clone frequency than tumor.

The library came from three nested PCR rounds adapted from ARM-PCR protocols. In TCRdb, the multiplex PCR reads were re-called with MiXCR into one record per CDR3 protein. The sample carries about 75,000 distinct CDR3 sequences, around four fifths recorded once. The CDR3 covers 15 residues. Per the germline V gene, CDR1 is MDHEN and CDR2 is SYDVKM. Sample: lung tumor tissue. The receptor comes from a woman in her forties or fifties with non-small cell lung cancer. V and J are TRBV28 and TRBJ2-2; 8 nucleotides agree with TRBD1. CDR3 sequence reads: CASGRDRGSTGELFF. CDR3 bases: TGTGCTAGCGGTCGTGACAGGGGTAGTACCGGGGAGCTGTTTTTT. Together with reference TRBV28 and TRBJ2-2, the CDR3 gives the full variable domain: DVKVTQSSRYLVKRTGEKVFLECVQDMDHENMFWYRQDPGLGLRLIYFSYDVKMKEKGDIPEGYSVSREKKERFSLILESASTNQTSMYLCASGRDRGSTGELFFGEGSRLTVL.